Many counts were recorded for the clone carrying this T cell receptor beta chain. The antigen remains unidentified. CDR1 and CDR2 from the germline V gene are LNHDA and SQIVND (reference sequence). The CDR3 is 14 amino acids. V lost 5 bases to trimming and J lost 6 bases; unmatched junction nucleotides: 5. The lymph nodes were axillary draining lymph nodes from breast cancer patients. This sample is drawn from a study of breast tumors, draining lymph nodes, adjacent tissues. Study-level points and caveats: That most tumor T cells come from lymph nodes remained unproven.

A single record per CDR3 protein comes from TCRdb applying MiXCR to the multiplex PCR reads. The sample contains 100,000 or so distinct CDR3 sequences, approximately 21% of which appear only once. The source is a female donor with breast cancer. Some clones in this sample may be carry-over from other donors' samples. Sequences were obtained from axillary lymph node tissue. The V call is TRBV19, the J call TRBJ2-3; 10 positions agree with TRBD2. CDR3 loop: CASSPAGGRDTQYF. CDR3 in DNA: TGTGCCAGTAGTCCAGCGGGAGGGCGGGATACGCAGTATTTT. Combining the CDR3 with reference TRBV19 and TRBJ2-3 gives the whole variable domain DGGITQSPKYLFRKEGQNVTLSCEQNLNHDAMYWYRQDPGQGLRLIYYSQIVNDFQKGDIAEGYSVSREKKESFPLTVTSAQKNPTAFYLCASSPAGGRDTQYFGPGTRLTVL.